The rows below give T cell receptor beta chains drawn from one sample of a study of shared clonotypes between healthy human individuals. Assay used: immunoSEQ multiplex PCR; TCRdb lists only in-frame clones, some missing. The sample includes approximately 1.9 million clones, 85% to 95% seen only once; the top ten take approximately 1.7%. The sample was naive CD8+ T cells from PBMCs. Receptor source: a man between 18 and 35 years old in good health. Some clones in this sample may be carry-over from other donors' samples. Each CDR3 is given with its conserved first and last residue. The D gene is left open where the match is weak. Part of the rows lack a size; the others show once, few, many or a class for expanded clones.

clone size: .; J gene: TRBJ2-2; V gene: TRBV9; D gene: .; CDR3 DNA: TGTGCCAGCAGCGTAGGGCTGCCCCGCCCCGGGGAGCTGTTTTTT; CDR3 protein: CASSVGLPRPGELFF
clone size: .; J gene: TRBJ1-6; V gene: TRBV7-2; D gene: .; CDR3 DNA: TGTGCCAGCAGCTCTCGGGACGGAAAAGATAATTCACCCCTCCACTTT; CDR3 protein: CASSSRDGKDNSPLHF
clone size: .; J gene: TRBJ2-1; V gene: TRBV5-6; D gene: .; CDR3 DNA: TGTGCCAGCAGCTTGGCCTGGGCAGGGGTTTACAATGAGCAGTTCTTC; CDR3 protein: CASSLAWAGVYNEQFF
clone size: .; J gene: TRBJ2-2; V gene: TRBV9; D gene: .; CDR3 DNA: TGTGCCAGCAGCCAGGGGCCAGGGGAGCTGTTTTTT; CDR3 protein: CASSQGPGELFF
clone size: .; J gene: TRBJ1-1; V gene: TRBV9; D gene: .; CDR3 DNA: TGTGCCAGCAGCGTTAACAGGGAAATGAACACTGAAGCTTTCTTT; CDR3 protein: CASSVNREMNTEAFF
clone size: .; J gene: TRBJ2-7; V gene: TRBV7-8; D gene: .; CDR3 DNA: TGTGCCAGCAGCTTATCTTTGGGGGAATCGTACTTC; CDR3 protein: CASSLSLGESYF
clone size: .; J gene: TRBJ1-1; V gene: TRBV4-1; D gene: .; CDR3 DNA: TGCGCCAGCAGCAGGCTTCAGGGGAACACTGAAGCTTTCTTT; CDR3 protein: CASSRLQGNTEAFF
clone size: .; J gene: TRBJ1-1; V gene: TRBV19; D gene: .; CDR3 DNA: TGTGCCAGTAGTATAACAGCTTACATGAACACTGAAGCTTTCTTT; CDR3 protein: CASSITAYMNTEAFF
clone size: .; J gene: TRBJ1-2; V gene: TRBV11-2; D gene: TRBD1; CDR3 DNA: TGTGCCAGCAGCCTGTCCGGGACAGGGGACGGCTACACCTTC; CDR3 protein: CASSLSGTGDGYTF
clone size: .; J gene: TRBJ2-7; V gene: TRBV25-1; D gene: .; CDR3 DNA: TGTGCCAGCAGTGAATATAACCGGGACTCTTCCTACGAGCAGTACTTC; CDR3 protein: CASSEYNRDSSYEQYF
clone size: .; J gene: TRBJ2-3; V gene: TRBV9; D gene: .; CDR3 DNA: TGTGCCAGCAGCGTAGGGGGGCTGATATTCACAGATACGCAGTATTTT; CDR3 protein: CASSVGGLIFTDTQYF
clone size: .; J gene: TRBJ2-3; V gene: TRBV27; D gene: .; CDR3 DNA: TGTGCCAGCAGGGTTACGTATAGGACAGATACGCAGTATTTT; CDR3 protein: CASRVTYRTDTQYF
clone size: .; J gene: TRBJ2-3; V gene: TRBV11-2; D gene: TRBD2; CDR3 DNA: TGTGCCAGCAGCTTAGATCTAATGGCTAGCGGTTACACAGATACGCAGTATTTT; CDR3 protein: CASSLDLMASGYTDTQYF
clone size: .; J gene: TRBJ1-4; V gene: TRBV4-1; D gene: TRBD1; CDR3 DNA: TGCGCCAGCAGCCAAGTCGAGAGGGGGCCTGCTAATGAAAAACTGTTTTTT; CDR3 protein: CASSQVERGPANEKLFF
clone size: once; J gene: TRBJ2-5; V gene: TRBV7-7; D gene: TRBD2; CDR3 DNA: TGTGCCAGCAGCCGGGACTATGAAGAGACCCAGTACTTC; CDR3 protein: CASSRDYEETQYF
clone size: .; J gene: TRBJ2-7; V gene: TRBV9; D gene: .; CDR3 DNA: TGTGCCAGCAGCGTAGGGGGACCCTCCTACGAGCAGTACTTC; CDR3 protein: CASSVGGPSYEQYF
clone size: once; J gene: TRBJ2-5; V gene: TRBV28; D gene: TRBD2; CDR3 DNA: TGTGCCAGCAGTTTACCTTTGGCCGGGACTAGCGGGAGGGCCGGAGAGACCCAGTACTTC; CDR3 protein: CASSLPLAGTSGRAGETQYF
clone size: .; J gene: TRBJ2-1; V gene: TRBV7-9; D gene: .; CDR3 DNA: TGTGCCAGCAGCTTAGTAGGGATTAATGAGCAGTTCTTC; CDR3 protein: CASSLVGINEQFF
clone size: .; J gene: TRBJ2-2; V gene: TRBV7-7; D gene: .; CDR3 DNA: TGTGCCAGCAGCCGCTCTAGCGGGGAGCTGTTTTTT; CDR3 protein: CASSRSSGELFF
clone size: .; J gene: TRBJ2-1; V gene: TRBV9; D gene: .; CDR3 DNA: TGTGCCAGCGGAGGGGACTCCTACAATGAGCAGTTCTTC; CDR3 protein: CASGGDSYNEQFF
clone size: .; J gene: TRBJ2-3; V gene: TRBV7-9; D gene: .; CDR3 DNA: TGTGCCAGCAGCCCTAGAGTCGGCGGGGGCACAGATACGCAGTATTTT; CDR3 protein: CASSPRVGGGTDTQYF
clone size: .; J gene: TRBJ1-1; V gene: TRBV18; D gene: TRBD1; CDR3 DNA: TGTGCCAGCTCACCAGCAGGGGGCACTGAAGCTTTCTTT; CDR3 protein: CASSPAGGTEAFF
clone size: .; J gene: TRBJ2-1; V gene: TRBV5-8; D gene: .; CDR3 DNA: TGTGCCAGCAGCCGGGGGCCTAGCGGAAACAATGAGCAGTTCTTC; CDR3 protein: CASSRGPSGNNEQFF
clone size: once; J gene: TRBJ2-7; V gene: TRBV28; D gene: TRBD1; CDR3 DNA: TGTGCCAGCAGTTGGCCCGCGACAGGGGGGGGCTACGAGCAGTACTTC; CDR3 protein: CASSWPATGGGYEQYF
clone size: .; J gene: TRBJ2-7; V gene: TRBV28; D gene: .; CDR3 DNA: TGTGCCAGCTGCCGGGATTCCTCCTTAGAGGGGTTCTACGAGCAGTACTTC; CDR3 protein: CASCRDSSLEGFYEQYF
clone size: .; J gene: TRBJ1-5; V gene: TRBV7-9; D gene: TRBD1; CDR3 DNA: TGTGCCAGCAGCAGCTCAAGACAGGGAAGTAATCAGCCCCAGCATTTT; CDR3 protein: CASSSSRQGSNQPQHF
clone size: .; J gene: TRBJ2-2; V gene: TRBV15; D gene: .; CDR3 DNA: TGTGCCACCAGCAGAGATGGGGGGACAGTTGACACCGGGGAGCTGTTTTTT; CDR3 protein: CATSRDGGTVDTGELFF
clone size: .; J gene: TRBJ2-1; V gene: TRBV29-1; D gene: TRBD2; CDR3 DNA: TGCAGCGTTGAAGACGGGAGGCCAGGCAATGAGCAGTTCTTC; CDR3 protein: CSVEDGRPGNEQFF
clone size: .; J gene: TRBJ2-3; V gene: TRBV2; D gene: TRBD2; CDR3 DNA: TGTGCCAGCAGCATACTAGCGACCACAGATACGCAGTATTTT; CDR3 protein: CASSILATTDTQYF
clone size: .; J gene: TRBJ1-2; V gene: TRBV29-1; D gene: .; CDR3 DNA: TGCAGCGTTGAATCTGGGGAGGACGGCTACACCTTC; CDR3 protein: CSVESGEDGYTF
clone size: .; J gene: TRBJ2-6; V gene: TRBV6-6; D gene: TRBD1; CDR3 DNA: TGTGCCAGCACGGCAGGGGGCGGCAGAGGGGCCAACGTCCTGACTTTC; CDR3 protein: CASTAGGGRGANVLTF
clone size: .; J gene: TRBJ1-4; V gene: TRBV27; D gene: .; CDR3 DNA: TGTGCCAGCAGTTTAGTCCGTCGGGCTGAAAAACTGTTTTTT; CDR3 protein: CASSLVRRAEKLFF
clone size: .; J gene: TRBJ1-1; V gene: TRBV25-1; D gene: .; CDR3 DNA: TGTGCCAGCAGTGAACGGGCGGCGTACGCGTCTGAAGCTTTCTTT; CDR3 protein: CASSERAAYASEAFF
clone size: once; J gene: TRBJ1-2; V gene: TRBV7-9; D gene: .; CDR3 DNA: TGTGCCAGCAGCTTAGCTCCCCCGAGGGGCTACACCTTC; CDR3 protein: CASSLAPPRGYTF
clone size: .; J gene: TRBJ1-5; V gene: TRBV28; D gene: .; CDR3 DNA: TGTGCCAGCAGTTTCTACAGGGATAGCAATCAGCCCCAGCATTTT; CDR3 protein: CASSFYRDSNQPQHF
clone size: .; J gene: TRBJ2-5; V gene: TRBV27; D gene: .; CDR3 DNA: TGTGCCAACAGTTTTGGCGGGCTGCTCCAAGAGACCCAGTACTTC; CDR3 protein: CANSFGGLLQETQYF
clone size: .; J gene: TRBJ2-7; V gene: TRBV27; D gene: TRBD1; CDR3 DNA: TGTGCCAGCAGTACACACCGTCGGGGACAGGTCTTTTCCGAGCAGTACTTC; CDR3 protein: CASSTHRRGQVFSEQYF
clone size: .; J gene: TRBJ2-7; V gene: TRBV4-1; D gene: .; CDR3 DNA: TGCGCCAGCAGCCTGGGTGGAGGCAACTACGAGCAGTACTTC; CDR3 protein: CASSLGGGNYEQYF
clone size: .; J gene: TRBJ1-1; V gene: TRBV27; D gene: TRBD1; CDR3 DNA: TGTGCCAGCAGTTTATCGGCCGGGACAGCGAACACTGAAGCTTTCTTT; CDR3 protein: CASSLSAGTANTEAFF
clone size: .; J gene: TRBJ1-2; V gene: TRBV29-1; D gene: TRBD1; CDR3 DNA: TGCAGCGTTCGGGACAGCCACTATGGCTACACCTTC; CDR3 protein: CSVRDSHYGYTF
clone size: .; J gene: TRBJ2-7; V gene: TRBV4-2; D gene: .; CDR3 DNA: TGTGCCAGCAGCCAAGCCTTCAGTTCTTCCTACGAGCAGTACTTC; CDR3 protein: CASSQAFSSSYEQYF
clone size: .; J gene: TRBJ1-5; V gene: TRBV9; D gene: .; CDR3 DNA: TGTGCCAGCAGCCCAGGACGGAGCAATCAGCCCCAGCATTTT; CDR3 protein: CASSPGRSNQPQHF